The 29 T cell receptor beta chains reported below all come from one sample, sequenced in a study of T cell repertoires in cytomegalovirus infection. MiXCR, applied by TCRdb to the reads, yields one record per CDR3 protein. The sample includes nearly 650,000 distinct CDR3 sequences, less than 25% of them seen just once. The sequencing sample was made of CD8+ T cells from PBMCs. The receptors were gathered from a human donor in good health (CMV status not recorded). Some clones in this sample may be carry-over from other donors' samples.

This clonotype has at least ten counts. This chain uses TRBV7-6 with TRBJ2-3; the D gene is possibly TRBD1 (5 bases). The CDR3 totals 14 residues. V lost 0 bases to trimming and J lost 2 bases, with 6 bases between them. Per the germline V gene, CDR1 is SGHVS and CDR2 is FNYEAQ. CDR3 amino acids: CASSLAGLTDTQYF. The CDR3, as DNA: TGTGCCAGCAGCTTAGCGGGGCTCACAGATACGCAGTATTTT. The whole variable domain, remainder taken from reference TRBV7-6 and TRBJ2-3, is GAGVSQSPRYKVTKRGQDVALRCDPISGHVSLYWYRQALGQGPEFLTYFNYEAQQDKSGLPNDRFSAERPEGSISTLTIQRTEQRDSAMYRCASSLAGLTDTQYFGPGTRLTVL.

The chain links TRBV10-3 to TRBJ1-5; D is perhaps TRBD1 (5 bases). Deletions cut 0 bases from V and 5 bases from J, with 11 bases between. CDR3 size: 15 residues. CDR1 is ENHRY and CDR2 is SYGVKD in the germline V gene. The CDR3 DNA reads TGTGCCATCAGTGAGTCTCCGACAGCCGATCAGCCCCAGCATTTT. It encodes CAISESPTADQPQHF.

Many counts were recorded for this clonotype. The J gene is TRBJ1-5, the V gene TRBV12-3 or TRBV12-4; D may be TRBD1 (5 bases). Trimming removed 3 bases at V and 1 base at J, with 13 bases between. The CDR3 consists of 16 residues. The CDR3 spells CASSLGGFGSNQPQHF. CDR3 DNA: TGTGCCAGCAGTTTGGGGGGTTTCGGGAGCAATCAGCCCCAGCATTTT.

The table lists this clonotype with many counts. The CDR3 DNA reads as TGTGCCAGCAGCTCTGGACAGGGGGCAGGGGAGCAGTACTTC. It codes for CASSSGQGAGEQYF. The gene calls are TRBV7-6 and TRBJ2-7, with 11 bases lining up with TRBD1. CDR3 length: 14 residues. Trimming cost V 4 bases and J 7 bases; bases outside gene matches: 6. Looked up from germline, CDR1 is SGHVS and CDR2 is FNYEAQ.

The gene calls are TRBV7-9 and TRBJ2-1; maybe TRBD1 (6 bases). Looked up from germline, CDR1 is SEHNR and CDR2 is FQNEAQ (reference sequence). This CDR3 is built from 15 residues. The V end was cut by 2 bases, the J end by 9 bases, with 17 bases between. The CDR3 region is CASSLKGQSLGEQFF. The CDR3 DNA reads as TGTGCCAGCAGCTTAAAAGGACAGTCCCTCGGTGAGCAGTTCTTC.

CDR3 amino acids: CSVEEGTTSGANVLTF. The CDR3 DNA reads as TGCAGCGTTGAGGAGGGGACCACATCTGGGGCCAACGTCCTGACTTTC. V gene TRBV29-1 combines with J gene TRBJ2-6, with D maybe TRBD2 (6 bases). The CDR3 extends over 16 amino acids. The germline V gene encodes CDR1 SQVTM and CDR2 ANQGSEA. Trimming took 3 bases from V and 1 from J, leaving 13 bases between them.

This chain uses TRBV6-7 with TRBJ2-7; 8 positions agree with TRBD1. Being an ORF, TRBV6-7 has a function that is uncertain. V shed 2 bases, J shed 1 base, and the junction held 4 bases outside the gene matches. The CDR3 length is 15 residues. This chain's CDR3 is CASSYRDRPSYEQYF. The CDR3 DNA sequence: TGTGCCAGCAGTTACAGGGACAGGCCGTCCTACGAGCAGTACTTC.

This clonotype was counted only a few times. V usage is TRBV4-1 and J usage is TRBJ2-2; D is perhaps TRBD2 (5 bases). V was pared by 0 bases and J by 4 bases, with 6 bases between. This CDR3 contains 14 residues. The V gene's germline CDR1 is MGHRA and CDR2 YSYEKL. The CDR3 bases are TGCGCCAGCAGCCAAGAACGGGGCACCGGGGAGCTGTTTTTT. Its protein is CASSQERGTGELFF.

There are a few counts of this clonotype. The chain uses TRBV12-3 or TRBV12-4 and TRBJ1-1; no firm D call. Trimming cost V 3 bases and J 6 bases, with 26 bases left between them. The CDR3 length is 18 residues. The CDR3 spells CASSFSPAGRRSSSEAFF. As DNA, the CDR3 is TGTGCCAGCAGTTTTTCCCCAGCGGGGAGGAGGAGTAGCTCTGAAGCTTTCTTT.

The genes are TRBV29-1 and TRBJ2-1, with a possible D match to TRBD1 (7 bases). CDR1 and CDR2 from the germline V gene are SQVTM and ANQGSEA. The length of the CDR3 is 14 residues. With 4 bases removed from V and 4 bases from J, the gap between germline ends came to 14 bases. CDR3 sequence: CSVAGAGGYNEQFF. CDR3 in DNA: TGCAGCGTTGCCGGGGCAGGGGGGTACAATGAGCAGTTCTTC.

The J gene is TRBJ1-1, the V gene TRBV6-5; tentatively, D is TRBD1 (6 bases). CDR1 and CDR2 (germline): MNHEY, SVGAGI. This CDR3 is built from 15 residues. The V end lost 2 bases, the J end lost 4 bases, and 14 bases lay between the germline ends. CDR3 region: CASSYVRGGLTEAFF. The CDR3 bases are TGTGCCAGCAGTTACGTGAGGGGGGGGCTCACTGAAGCTTTCTTT.

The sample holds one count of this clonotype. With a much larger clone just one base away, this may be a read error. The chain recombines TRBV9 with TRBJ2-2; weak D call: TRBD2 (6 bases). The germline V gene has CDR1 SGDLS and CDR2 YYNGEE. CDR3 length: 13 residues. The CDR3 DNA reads TGTGCCAGCAGCGCAGGGTTTCCCGGGGGGCTGTTTTTT. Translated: CASSAGFPGGLFF.

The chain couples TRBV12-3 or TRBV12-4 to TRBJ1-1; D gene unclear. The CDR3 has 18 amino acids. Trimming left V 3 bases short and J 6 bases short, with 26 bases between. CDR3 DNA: TGTGCCAGCAGTTTTTCCCCAGCGGGGTGGAGGAGTAGCTCTGAAGCTTTCTTT. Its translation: CASSFSPAGWRSSSEAFF.

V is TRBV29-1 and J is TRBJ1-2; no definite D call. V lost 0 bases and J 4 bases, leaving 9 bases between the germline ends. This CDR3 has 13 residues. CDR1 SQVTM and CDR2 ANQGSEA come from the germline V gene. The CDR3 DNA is TGCAGCGTTGAAGATGTAGAAGGCTATGGCTACACCTTC. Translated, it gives CSVEDVEGYGYTF.

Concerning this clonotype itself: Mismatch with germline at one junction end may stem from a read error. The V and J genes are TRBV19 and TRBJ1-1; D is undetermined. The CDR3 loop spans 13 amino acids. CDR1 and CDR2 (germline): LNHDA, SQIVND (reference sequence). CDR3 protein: CVSSIGWNTEAFF. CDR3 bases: TGTGTCAGTAGTATTGGATGGAACACTGAAGCTTTCTTT.

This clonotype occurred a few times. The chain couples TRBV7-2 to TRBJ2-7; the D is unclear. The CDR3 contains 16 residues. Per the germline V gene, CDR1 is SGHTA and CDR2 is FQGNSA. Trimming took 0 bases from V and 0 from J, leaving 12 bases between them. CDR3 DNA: TGTGCCAGCAGCTTAGCAGGGCCAGAAAGCTCCTACGAGCAGTACTTC. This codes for CASSLAGPESSYEQYF.

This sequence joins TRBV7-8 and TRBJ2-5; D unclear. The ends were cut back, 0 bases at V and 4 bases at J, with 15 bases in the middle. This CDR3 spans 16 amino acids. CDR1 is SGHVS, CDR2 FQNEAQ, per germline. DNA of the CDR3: TGTGCCAGCAGCTTAGCGGTCTATGTAAAGAGAGAGACCCAGTACTTC. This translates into CASSLAVYVKRETQYF.

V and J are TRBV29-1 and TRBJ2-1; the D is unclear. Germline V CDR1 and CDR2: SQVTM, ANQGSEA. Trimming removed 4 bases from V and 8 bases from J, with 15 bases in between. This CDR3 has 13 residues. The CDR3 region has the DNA TGCAGCGTTGCGGCTAGTCACCCAGATGAGCAGTTCTTC. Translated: CSVAASHPDEQFF.

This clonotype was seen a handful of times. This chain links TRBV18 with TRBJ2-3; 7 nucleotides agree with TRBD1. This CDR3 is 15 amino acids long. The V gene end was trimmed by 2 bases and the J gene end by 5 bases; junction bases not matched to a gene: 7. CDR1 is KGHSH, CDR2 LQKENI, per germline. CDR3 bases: TGTGCCAGCTCACCAGCCCAGGGGGTTGGAGATACGCAGTATTTT. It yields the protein CASSPAQGVGDTQYF.

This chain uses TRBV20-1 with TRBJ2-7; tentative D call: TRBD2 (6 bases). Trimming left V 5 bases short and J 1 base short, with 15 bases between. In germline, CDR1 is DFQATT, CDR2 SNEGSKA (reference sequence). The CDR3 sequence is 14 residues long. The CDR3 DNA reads TGCAGTGCTCAGGCGCCGGAGGGTTCCTACGAGCAGTACTTC. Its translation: CSAQAPEGSYEQYF.

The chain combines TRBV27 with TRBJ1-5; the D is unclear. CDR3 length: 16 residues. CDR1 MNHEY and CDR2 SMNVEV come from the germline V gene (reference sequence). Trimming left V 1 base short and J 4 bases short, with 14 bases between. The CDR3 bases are TGTGCCAGCAGTTTATTCCCCTCGACACCGAATCAGCCCCAGCATTTT. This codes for CASSLFPSTPNQPQHF.

CDR3 region: CSAIGQGPEQYV. The CDR3 nucleotides read TGCAGCGCCATCGGGCAGGGCCCCGAGCAGTACGTC. The chain carries TRBV29-1 and TRBJ2-7; perhaps TRBD1 as D (5 bases). There are 12 residues in the CDR3. Germline CDR1 is SQVTM and CDR2 is ANQGSEA. Trimming took 7 bases from V and 6 from J, leaving 16 bases between them.

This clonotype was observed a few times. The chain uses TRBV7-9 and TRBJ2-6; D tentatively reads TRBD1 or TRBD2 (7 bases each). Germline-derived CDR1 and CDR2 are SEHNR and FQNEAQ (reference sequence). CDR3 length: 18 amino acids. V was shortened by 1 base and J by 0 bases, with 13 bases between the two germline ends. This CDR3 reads CASSLGEGAISGANVLTF. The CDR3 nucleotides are TGTGCCAGCAGCTTAGGGGAGGGGGCCATCTCTGGGGCCAACGTCCTGACTTTC.

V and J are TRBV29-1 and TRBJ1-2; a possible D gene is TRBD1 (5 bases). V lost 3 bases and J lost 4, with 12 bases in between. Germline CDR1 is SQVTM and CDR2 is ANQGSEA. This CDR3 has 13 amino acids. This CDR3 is CSVDHDTGYGYTF. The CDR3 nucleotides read TGCAGCGTTGACCACGACACAGGCTATGGCTACACCTTC. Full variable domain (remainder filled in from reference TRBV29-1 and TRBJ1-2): SAVISQKPSRDICQRGTSLTIQCQVDSQVTMMFWYRQQPGQSLTLIATANQGSEATYESGFVIDKFPISRPNLTFSTLTVSNMSPEDSSIYLCSVDHDTGYGYTFGSGTRLTVV.

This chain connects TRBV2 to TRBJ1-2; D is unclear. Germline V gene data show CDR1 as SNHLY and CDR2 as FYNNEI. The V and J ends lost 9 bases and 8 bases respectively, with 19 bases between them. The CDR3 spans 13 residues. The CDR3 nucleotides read TGTGCCAGGTATACGTCGGGGTGGAGAGGCTACACCTTC. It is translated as CARYTSGWRGYTF.

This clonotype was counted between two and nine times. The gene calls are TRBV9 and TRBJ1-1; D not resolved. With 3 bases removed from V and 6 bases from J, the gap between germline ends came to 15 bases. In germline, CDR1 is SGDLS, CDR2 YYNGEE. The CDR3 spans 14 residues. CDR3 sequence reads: CASSAPSGSAEAFF. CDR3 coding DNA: TGTGCCAGCAGCGCACCCTCGGGATCGGCTGAAGCTTTCTTT.

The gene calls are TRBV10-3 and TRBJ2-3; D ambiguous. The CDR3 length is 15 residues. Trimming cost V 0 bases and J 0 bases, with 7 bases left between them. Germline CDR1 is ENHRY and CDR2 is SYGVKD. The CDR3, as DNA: TGTGCCATCAGTGAGTCGAGTCCAAGCACAGATACGCAGTATTTT. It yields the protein CAISESSPSTDTQYF.

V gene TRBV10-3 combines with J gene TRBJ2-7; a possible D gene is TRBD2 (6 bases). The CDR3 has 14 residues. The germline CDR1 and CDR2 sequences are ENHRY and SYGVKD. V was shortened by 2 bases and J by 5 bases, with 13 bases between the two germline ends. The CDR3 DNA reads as TGTGCCATCAGTGAGGGTGGAGGGATGAACGAGCAGTACGTC. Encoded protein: CAISEGGGMNEQYV.

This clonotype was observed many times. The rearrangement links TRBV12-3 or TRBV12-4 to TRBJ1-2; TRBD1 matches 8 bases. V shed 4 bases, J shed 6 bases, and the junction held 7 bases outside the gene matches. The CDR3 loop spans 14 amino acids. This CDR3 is CASSSQGAYNGYTF. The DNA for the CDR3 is TGTGCCAGCAGTTCCCAGGGGGCCTACAATGGCTACACCTTC.